The rows below give T cell receptor beta chains drawn from one sample of a study of early T cells in non-severe SARS-CoV-2 infection. TCRdb reprocessed the 5' RACE reads with MiXCR, giving one entry per CDR3 protein. The sample lists 65,000 to 95,000 distinct CDR3 sequences, 16% occurring once. Sequenced: whole blood. These receptors were collected from an adult who was a healthcare worker with PCR-confirmed SARS-CoV-2 infection or an uninfected control (not recorded which). CDR3s include the opening cysteine and the closing phenylalanine or tryptophan. Each record gives: D gene, V gene, clone size, J gene, CDR3 DNA, CDR3 protein. D genes are given only for firm matches. Clone size is given for some rows only: seen once, a few or many times, or a class if the clone is expanded.

>NA|TRBV7-9|NA|TRBJ2-2
TGTGCCAGCAGCACCAGGGACGGAGCGAACACCGGGGAGCTGTTTTTT
CASSTRDGANTGELFF
>NA|TRBV20-1|NA|TRBJ1-5
TGCAGTGCTAGAGATCAGGTAGCAGGTCAGCCCCAGCATTTT
CSARDQVAGQPQHF
>TRBD1|TRBV11-2|NA|TRBJ2-7
TGTGCCAGCAGCCGCCCCGGGACAGGGCAGTACGAGCAGTACTTC
CASSRPGTGQYEQYF
>TRBD1|TRBV29-1|NA|TRBJ1-3
TGCAGCGTTGGAAACAGGGGAGGAAACACCATATATTTT
CSVGNRGGNTIYF
>TRBD2|TRBV7-9|NA|TRBJ2-7
TGTGCCAGCAGCATTCGGACTAGCGGGGGTTCCTACGAGCAGTACTTC
CASSIRTSGGSYEQYF
>NA|TRBV7-9|NA|TRBJ1-2
TGTGCCAGCAGCTCAGCCAATGGCTACACCTTC
CASSSANGYTF
>NA|TRBV6-1|NA|TRBJ1-4
TGTGCCAGCAGTGAAGGGTCACTTAACAGTGAAAAACTGTTTTTT
CASSEGSLNSEKLFF
>NA|TRBV6-1|NA|TRBJ2-1
TGTGCCAGCAGTCCTGGACTGACCAACAATGAGCAGTTCTTC
CASSPGLTNNEQFF
>NA|TRBV4-1|many|TRBJ1-2
TGCGCCAGCAGCAAACTGCTGAACTATGGCTACACCTTC
CASSKLLNYGYTF
>TRBD2|TRBV12-3/TRBV12-4|few|TRBJ2-1
TGTGCCAGCAGCCCCCGACTAGCGGGAAGCCATGAGCAGTTCTTC
CASSPRLAGSHEQFF
>NA|TRBV2|few|TRBJ1-2
TGTGCCAGCAGTACTACGGGGAACTATGGCTACACCTTC
CASSTTGNYGYTF
>TRBD1|TRBV10-3|few|TRBJ2-3
TGTGCCATCAGCCTCGGACAGGGAAACACAGATACGCAGTATTTT
CAISLGQGNTDTQYF
>TRBD2|TRBV27|NA|TRBJ2-7
TGTGCCAGCAGTTCGCCGACTAGCGGGCACTACGAGCAGTACTTC
CASSSPTSGHYEQYF
>NA|TRBV4-1|NA|TRBJ1-1
TGCGCCAGCAGCCTCCCTCCGGCAGCCAACACTGAAGCTTTCTTT
CASSLPPAANTEAFF
>NA|TRBV30|many|TRBJ2-5
TGTGCCTGGAGTTTAACACCGCAAGAGACCCAGTACTTC
CAWSLTPQETQYF
>NA|TRBV4-1|few|TRBJ1-1
TGCGCCAGCAGCCAGGAAGAATTGGGAACTGAAGCTTTCTTT
CASSQEELGTEAFF
>NA|TRBV28|NA|TRBJ2-7
TGTGCCAGCAGCCCACCCGACATGGTAAACCACGAGCAGTACTTC
CASSPPDMVNHEQYF
>TRBD1|TRBV7-6|NA|TRBJ2-7
TGTGCCAGCAGCGATTATATCACCCAGGGGCAGGGGGACCCTCAGCAGTACTTC
CASSDYITQGQGDPQQYF
>TRBD1|TRBV20-1|NA|TRBJ1-1
TGCAGCTGCACGGGTGAGGGGGCAACAGAAGCTTTCTTT
CSCTGEGATEAFF
>NA|TRBV18|NA|TRBJ2-5
TGTGCCAGCTCACCACAGGGAGGAGAGGAGACCCAGTACTTC
CASSPQGGEETQYF
>NA|TRBV5-1|few|TRBJ2-7
TGCGCCAGCAGCTTGGAACCTTACGAGCAGTACTTC
CASSLEPYEQYF
>NA|TRBV30|few|TRBJ1-5
TGTGCCTGGAGTAAGGGACACAATCAGCCCCAGCATTTT
CAWSKGHNQPQHF
>NA|TRBV6-5|NA|TRBJ2-7
TGTGCCACCCAGAGGCAGAAATCCTACGAGCAGTACTTC
CATQRQKSYEQYF
>NA|TRBV3-1|NA|TRBJ2-2
TGTGCCAGCAGCCGGTCTCCGGGGGTCCCAAACACCGGGGAGCTGTTTTTT
CASSRSPGVPNTGELFF
>TRBD1|TRBV2|NA|TRBJ2-7
TGTGCCAGCAGCAGACAGGGACGGTACGAGCAGTACTTC
CASSRQGRYEQYF
>NA|TRBV10-3|many|TRBJ1-6
TGTGCCATCAGTGAAGACAGTAATAATTCACCCCTCCACTTT
CAISEDSNNSPLHF
>NA|TRBV7-9|NA|TRBJ2-2
TGTGCCAGCAGCTTACTGGGCTTTGGGCCGAACACCGGGGAGCTGTTTTTT
CASSLLGFGPNTGELFF
>TRBD1|TRBV6-2/TRBV6-3|NA|TRBJ1-6
TGTGCCAGCAGGCCCTCCGGGACAGGAAATTCACCCCTCCACTTT
CASRPSGTGNSPLHF
>TRBD2|TRBV7-9|many|TRBJ2-7
TGTGCCAGCAGGAGACTAGCGGGAGGACCCTACGAGCAGTACTTC
CASRRLAGGPYEQYF
>NA|TRBV11-2|NA|TRBJ2-5
TGTGCCAGCAGCTTTGTAGCACAAGAGGGGACCCAGTACTTC
CASSFVAQEGTQYF
>NA|TRBV10-3|NA|TRBJ2-1
TGTGCCATCAGACAGGGTTTGGGCAATGAGCAGTTCTTC
CAIRQGLGNEQFF
>TRBD1|TRBV20-1|NA|TRBJ1-2
TGCAGTGCCATAGACCCCCGTCAACCCCCGGACAGGGTGGAGTTGGACTATGGCTACACCTTC
CSAIDPRQPPDRVELDYGYTF
>TRBD2|TRBV27|few|TRBJ2-5
TGTGCCAGCAGTTTATCCGGACTAGCGCGAGAGACCCAGTACTTC
CASSLSGLARETQYF
>NA|TRBV13|NA|TRBJ2-5
TGTGCCAGCAGCTTATCTAGAGGTCGGGAGACCCAGTACTTC
CASSLSRGRETQYF
>NA|TRBV2|NA|TRBJ2-7
TGTGCCAGCAGTGGGGGGCTTTTCTCCCTCTCCTACGAGCAGTACTTC
CASSGGLFSLSYEQYF
>TRBD2|TRBV10-2|NA|TRBJ2-1
TGCGCCAGCACCCCTAGCGGCCTGAGGGATGAGCAGTTCTTC
CASTPSGLRDEQFF
>TRBD2|TRBV29-1|NA|TRBJ2-1
TGCAGCGTTGCAGGGACCGGGACTAGCGATGAGCAGTTCTTC
CSVAGTGTSDEQFF
>NA|TRBV6-5|NA|TRBJ2-1
TGTGCCAGCAGATCAGCCCTCCTTAGCCGGGAGCACCACAATGAGCAGTTCTTC
CASRSALLSREHHNEQFF
>NA|TRBV18|few|TRBJ1-5
TGTGCCAGCTCACCACTCCGGGGAGAAAGCAATCAGCCCCAGCATTTT
CASSPLRGESNQPQHF
>TRBD1|TRBV18|many|TRBJ2-7
TGTGCCAGCTCACCACCGCCCGGAGGACAGGGTTCCTACGAGCAGTACTTC
CASSPPPGGQGSYEQYF
>NA|TRBV4-1|many|TRBJ1-2
TGCGCCAGCAGCCGGGGGCAGGGGTATGGCTACACCTTC
CASSRGQGYGYTF
>NA|TRBV3-1|few|TRBJ2-1
TGTGCCAGCAGCTCCTTGACACATTCCTCCTACAATGAGCAGTTCTTC
CASSSLTHSSYNEQFF
>NA|TRBV14|few|TRBJ2-2
TGTGCCAGCAGCCAAGTTGGGGGGTTAAACACCGGGGAGCTGTTTTTT
CASSQVGGLNTGELFF
>TRBD1|TRBV28|NA|TRBJ2-6
TGTGCCAGCCAGGGACAGGGGCCCTCCTCTGGGGCCAACGTCCTGACTTTC
CASQGQGPSSGANVLTF
>TRBD1|TRBV14|NA|TRBJ1-4
TGTGCCAGCAGCCCCCGGACAGGGGCGGTATCCGTAAATGAAAAACTGTTTTTT
CASSPRTGAVSVNEKLFF
>NA|TRBV10-3|NA|TRBJ2-6
TGTGCCACTCGACAGGCCGCCAACGTCCTGACTTTC
CATRQAANVLTF
>NA|TRBV27|NA|TRBJ2-5
TGTGCCAGCAGTCCATATATCGGGACGGACCAAGAGACCCAGTACTTC
CASSPYIGTDQETQYF
>TRBD2|TRBV10-1|NA|TRBJ2-2
TGCGCCAGCAGTGAGCTTGCGGGAGGCGCCGGGGAGCTGTTTTTT
CASSELAGGAGELFF
>TRBD2|TRBV29-1|many|TRBJ2-1
TGCAGCTTTGCGACTAGCGTCGCGGGAGTTGAGCAGTTCTTC
CSFATSVAGVEQFF
>NA|TRBV29-1|NA|TRBJ2-7
TGCAGCGCGGTGGGGGTTTCGAGCGAGCAGTACTTC
CSAVGVSSEQYF
>NA|TRBV6-2/TRBV6-3|NA|TRBJ2-3
TGTGCCAGCAGGCTGTCGGGGACCACAGATACGCAGTATTTT
CASRLSGTTDTQYF
>NA|TRBV11-2|many|TRBJ2-7
TGTGCCAGCAGCTTTCTTGGGAGCTACTACGAGCAGTACTTC
CASSFLGSYYEQYF
>NA|TRBV30|NA|TRBJ1-5
TGTGCCTGGAGTGCTGGGGGCAATCAGCCCCAGCATTTT
CAWSAGGNQPQHF
>NA|TRBV2|NA|TRBJ2-1
TGTGCCAGCAGTGTCCTAAGTGAGCAGTTCTTC
CASSVLSEQFF
>NA|TRBV29-1|few|TRBJ1-1
TGCAGCGTCGGACTCTTGACAGCAAACACTGAAGCTTTCTTT
CSVGLLTANTEAFF
>NA|TRBV7-3|NA|TRBJ1-1
TGTGCCAGCAGCAAGACGAGACTGAACACTGAAGCTTTCTTT
CASSKTRLNTEAFF
>TRBD2|TRBV28|NA|TRBJ2-3
TGTGCCAGCAGTTCGGGGGGGGATACGCAGTATTTT
CASSSGGDTQYF
>NA|TRBV20-1|many|TRBJ2-7
TGCAGTGCTAACCGGGAAGGGTGGAACGAGCAGTACTTC
CSANREGWNEQYF
>NA|TRBV28|NA|TRBJ1-5
TGTGCCAGCAATCAGCCCCAGCATTTT
CASNQPQHF